The text below deals with one T cell receptor beta chain. V was clipped by 1 base and J by 0 bases, with 10 bases between them. Germline V lookup: CDR1 SGHRS, CDR2 YFSETQ. CDR3 size: 16 residues. The assay was immunoSEQ multiplex PCR, and TCRdb's table has in-frame clones only and misses some. This table has 110,000 to 150,000 clones, roughly 90% appearing once. This sample is part of a study of T cell responses to AZD1222 COVID-19 vaccine. This clonotype was obtained from an adult in good health. The sequences come from peripheral blood, collected on day 0 of AZD1222 vaccination. The chain combines TRBV5-1 with TRBJ2-2; no clear D gene. CDR3: CASSLSPGANTGELFF. For the CDR3, the DNA is TGCGCCAGCAGCTTGTCGCCAGGAGCGAACACCGGGGAGCTGTTTTTT.